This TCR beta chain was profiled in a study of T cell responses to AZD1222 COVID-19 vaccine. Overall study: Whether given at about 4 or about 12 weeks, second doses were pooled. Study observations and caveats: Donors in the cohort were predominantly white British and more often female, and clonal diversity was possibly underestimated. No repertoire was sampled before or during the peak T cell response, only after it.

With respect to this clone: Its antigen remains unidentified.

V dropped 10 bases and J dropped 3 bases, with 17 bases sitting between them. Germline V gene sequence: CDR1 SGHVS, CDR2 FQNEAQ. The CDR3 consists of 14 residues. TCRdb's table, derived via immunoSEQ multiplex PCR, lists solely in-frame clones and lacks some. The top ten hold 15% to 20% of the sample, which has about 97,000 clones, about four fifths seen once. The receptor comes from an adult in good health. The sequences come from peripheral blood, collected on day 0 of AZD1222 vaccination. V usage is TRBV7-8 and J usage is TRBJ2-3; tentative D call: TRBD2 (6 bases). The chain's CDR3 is CATKTEGWTDTQYF. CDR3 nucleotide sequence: TGTGCCACCAAGACGGAGGGCTGGACAGATACGCAGTATTTT.